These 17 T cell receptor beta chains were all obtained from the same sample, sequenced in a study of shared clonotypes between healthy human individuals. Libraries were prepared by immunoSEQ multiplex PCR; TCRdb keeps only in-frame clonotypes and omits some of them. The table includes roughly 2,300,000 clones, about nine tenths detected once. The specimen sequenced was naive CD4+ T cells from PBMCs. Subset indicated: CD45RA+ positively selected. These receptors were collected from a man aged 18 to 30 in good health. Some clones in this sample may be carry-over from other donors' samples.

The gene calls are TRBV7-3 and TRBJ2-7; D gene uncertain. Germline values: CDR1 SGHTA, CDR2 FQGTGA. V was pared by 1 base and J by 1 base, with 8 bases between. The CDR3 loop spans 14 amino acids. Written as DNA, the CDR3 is TGTGCCAGCAGCTTAAAGTCCAGTTCCTACGAGCAGTACTTC. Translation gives CASSLKSSSYEQYF.

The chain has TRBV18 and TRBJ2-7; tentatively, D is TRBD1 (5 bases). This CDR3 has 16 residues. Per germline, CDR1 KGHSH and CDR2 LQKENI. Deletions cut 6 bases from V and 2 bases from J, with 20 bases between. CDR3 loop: CASSVLQIDSTYEQYF. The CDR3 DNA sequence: TGTGCCAGCTCGGTGCTTCAGATTGACAGCACCTACGAGCAGTACTTC. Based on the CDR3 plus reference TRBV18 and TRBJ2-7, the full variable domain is NAGVMQNPRHLVRRRGQEARLRCSPMKGHSHVYWYRQLPEEGLKFMVYLQKENIIDESGMPKERFSAEFPKEGPSILRIQQVVRGDSAAYFCASSVLQIDSTYEQYFGPGTRLTVT.

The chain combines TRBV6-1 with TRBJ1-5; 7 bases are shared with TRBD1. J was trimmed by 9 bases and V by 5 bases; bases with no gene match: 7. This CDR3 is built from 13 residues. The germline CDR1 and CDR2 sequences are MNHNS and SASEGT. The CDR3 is CASSLNQGGPQHF. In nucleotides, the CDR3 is TGTGCCAGCAGTCTAAACCAGGGGGGGCCCCAGCATTTT.

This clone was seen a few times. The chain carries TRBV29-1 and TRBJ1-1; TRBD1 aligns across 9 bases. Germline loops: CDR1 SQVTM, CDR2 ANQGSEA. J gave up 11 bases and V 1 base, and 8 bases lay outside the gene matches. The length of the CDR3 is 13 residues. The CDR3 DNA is TGCAGCGTTGAAGGGGGACAGGGTGGGGCCGCTTTCTTT. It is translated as CSVEGGQGGAAFF.

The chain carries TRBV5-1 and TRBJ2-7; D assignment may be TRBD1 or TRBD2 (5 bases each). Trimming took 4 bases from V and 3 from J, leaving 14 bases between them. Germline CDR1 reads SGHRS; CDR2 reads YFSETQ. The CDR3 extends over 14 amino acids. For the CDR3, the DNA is TGCGCCAGCAGCACGGGACCCGAGAACTACGAGCAGTACTTC. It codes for CASSTGPENYEQYF.

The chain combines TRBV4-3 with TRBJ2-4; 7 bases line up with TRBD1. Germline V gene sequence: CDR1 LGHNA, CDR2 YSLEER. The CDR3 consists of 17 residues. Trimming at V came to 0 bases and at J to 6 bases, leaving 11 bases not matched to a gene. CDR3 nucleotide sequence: TGCGCCAGCAGCCAAGATCTCACAGGGGTTTCCGGAAACATTCAGTACTTC. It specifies CASSQDLTGVSGNIQYF.

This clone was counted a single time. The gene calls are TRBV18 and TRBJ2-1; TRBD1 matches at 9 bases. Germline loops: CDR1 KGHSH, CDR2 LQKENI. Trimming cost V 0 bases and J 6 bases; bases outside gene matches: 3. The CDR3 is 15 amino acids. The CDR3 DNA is TGTGCCAGCTCACCACCGGGACAGGGACGCAATGAGCAGTTCTTC. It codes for CASSPPGQGRNEQFF.

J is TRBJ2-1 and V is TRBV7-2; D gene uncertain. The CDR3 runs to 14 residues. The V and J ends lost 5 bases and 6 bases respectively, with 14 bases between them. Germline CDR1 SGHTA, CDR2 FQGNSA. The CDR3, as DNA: TGTGCCAGCAGCGTTTCCCTCCATCCCAATGAGCAGTTCTTC. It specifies CASSVSLHPNEQFF.

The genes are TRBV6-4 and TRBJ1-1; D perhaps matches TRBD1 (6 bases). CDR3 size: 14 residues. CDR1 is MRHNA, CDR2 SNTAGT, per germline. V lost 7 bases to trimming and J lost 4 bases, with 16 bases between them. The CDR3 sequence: CASKIQGKGTEAFF. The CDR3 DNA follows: TGTGCCAGCAAGATACAGGGAAAGGGCACTGAAGCTTTCTTT.

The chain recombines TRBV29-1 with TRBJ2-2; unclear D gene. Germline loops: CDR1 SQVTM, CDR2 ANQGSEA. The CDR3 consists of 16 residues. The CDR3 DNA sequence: TGCAGTCTAACCTGGCGTAAGTACGTGGGCACCGGGGAGCTGTTTTTT. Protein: CSLTWRKYVGTGELFF.

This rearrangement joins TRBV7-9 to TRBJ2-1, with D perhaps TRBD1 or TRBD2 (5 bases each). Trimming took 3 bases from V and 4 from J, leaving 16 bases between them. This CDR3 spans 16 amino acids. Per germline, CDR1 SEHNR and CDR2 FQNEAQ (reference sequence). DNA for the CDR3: TGTGCCAGCAGCTTGGGACGGTATACTAGTTACAATGAGCAGTTCTTC. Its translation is CASSLGRYTSYNEQFF.

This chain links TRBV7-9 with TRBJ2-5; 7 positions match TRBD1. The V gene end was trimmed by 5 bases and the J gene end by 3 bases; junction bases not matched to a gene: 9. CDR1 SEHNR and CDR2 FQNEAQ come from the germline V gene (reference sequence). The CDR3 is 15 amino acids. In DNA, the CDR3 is TGTGCCAGCAGCCTAACAGGGGTCCCAGAAGAGACCCAGTACTTC. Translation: CASSLTGVPEETQYF.

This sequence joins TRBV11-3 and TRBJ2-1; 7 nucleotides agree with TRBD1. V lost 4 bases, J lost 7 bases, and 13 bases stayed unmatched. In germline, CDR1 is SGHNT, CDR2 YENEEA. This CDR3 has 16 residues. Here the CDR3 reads CASSSGVGSGQNEQFF. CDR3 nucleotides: TGTGCCAGCAGCTCAGGGGTGGGGTCGGGACAGAATGAGCAGTTCTTC.

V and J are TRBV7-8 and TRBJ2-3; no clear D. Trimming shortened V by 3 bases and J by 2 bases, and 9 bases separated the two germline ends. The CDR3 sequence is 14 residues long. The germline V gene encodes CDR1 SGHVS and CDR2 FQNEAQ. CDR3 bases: TGTGCCAGCAGCTTTCTTATCCCCACAGATACGCAGTATTTT. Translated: CASSFLIPTDTQYF. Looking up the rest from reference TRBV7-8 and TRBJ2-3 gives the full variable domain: GAGVSQSPRYKVAKRGQDVALRCDPISGHVSLFWYQQALGQGPEFLTYFQNEAQLDKSGLPSDRFFAERPEGSVSTLKIQRTQQEDSAVYLCASSFLIPTDTQYFGPGTRLTVL.

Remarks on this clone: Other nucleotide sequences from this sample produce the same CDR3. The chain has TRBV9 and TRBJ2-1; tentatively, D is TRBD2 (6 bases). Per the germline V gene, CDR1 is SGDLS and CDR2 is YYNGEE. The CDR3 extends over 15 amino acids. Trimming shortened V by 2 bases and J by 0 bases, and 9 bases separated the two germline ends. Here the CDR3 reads CASSVGGTSYNEQFF. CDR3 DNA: TGTGCCAGCAGCGTGGGAGGAACCTCCTACAATGAGCAGTTCTTC.

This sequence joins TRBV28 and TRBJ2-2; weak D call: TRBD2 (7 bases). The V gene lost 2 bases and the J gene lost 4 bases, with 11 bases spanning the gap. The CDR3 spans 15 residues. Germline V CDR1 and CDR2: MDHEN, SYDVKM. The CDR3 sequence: CASSLTGGFTGELFF. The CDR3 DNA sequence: TGTGCCAGCAGTTTAACGGGGGGCTTCACCGGGGAGCTGTTTTTT.

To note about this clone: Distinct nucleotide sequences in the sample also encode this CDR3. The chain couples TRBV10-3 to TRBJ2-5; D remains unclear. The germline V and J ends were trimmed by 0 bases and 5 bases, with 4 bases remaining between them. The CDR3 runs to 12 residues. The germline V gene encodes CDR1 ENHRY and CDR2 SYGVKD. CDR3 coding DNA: TGTGCCATCAGTGAGTCGCTGGAGACCCAGTACTTC. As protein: CAISESLETQYF.